Listed here are 9 T cell receptor beta chains from one sample, sequenced in a study of spatial heterogeneity in lung cancer. Documented time point: sample taken at primary tumor resection. TCRdb reprocessed the 5' RACE reads with MiXCR, giving one entry per CDR3 protein. The profile shows tens of thousands of distinct CDR3 sequences, 9.5% to 15% of them singletons. The sequencing used PBMCs, collected at surgery. These receptor sequences come from a male donor with early-stage non-small cell lung cancer.

The chain's CDR3 is CASRPSGEGYEQYF. In DNA form, the CDR3 reads TGTGCCAGCAGACCTAGCGGGGAGGGCTACGAGCAGTACTTC. This chain connects TRBV6-5 to TRBJ2-7; 9 positions match TRBD2. Germline lookup yields CDR1 MNHEY and CDR2 SVGAGI. The CDR3 is 14 residues long. Trimming removed 6 bases from V and 3 bases from J; junction bases left unmatched: 6.

This clonotype was detected a few times. The chain joins TRBV7-2 to TRBJ2-3; possible D gene TRBD1, 6 bases. Looked up from germline, CDR1 is SGHTA and CDR2 is FQGNSA. This CDR3 contains 16 residues. Trimming left V 1 base short and J 1 base short, with 12 bases between. The CDR3 nucleotides read TGTGCCAGCAGCTTAGAAGGGACAAGAGGCACAGATACGCAGTATTTT. Translated, it gives CASSLEGTRGTDTQYF.

V usage is TRBV29-1 and J usage is TRBJ2-5; no definite D call. The CDR3 consists of 12 residues. Germline CDR1 reads SQVTM; CDR2 reads ANQGSEA. V gave up 3 bases and J gave up 4 bases, with 9 bases separating them. The CDR3 region is CSVDGQRETQYF. In DNA form, the CDR3 reads TGCAGCGTTGATGGGCAACGAGAGACCCAGTACTTC.

This clonotype has just a few counts. The rearrangement joins TRBV2 to TRBJ2-4; the D gene could be TRBD1 or TRBD2 (5 bases each). Trimming took off 2 bases at V and 4 bases at J, with 12 bases between the two ends. The CDR3 is 15 residues long. Germline CDR1 and CDR2: SNHLY and FYNNEI. The CDR3 spells CASSERGTLKNIQYF. CDR3 bases: TGTGCCAGCAGTGAAAGAGGGACCCTTAAAAACATTCAGTACTTC.

This clonotype was seen a few times. V is TRBV7-2 and J is TRBJ2-4, with no clear D. The CDR3 totals 13 residues. CDR1 is SGHTA, CDR2 FQGNSA, per germline. V lost 4 bases and J 7 bases, leaving 11 bases between the germline ends. CDR3 sequence: CASSSNYQNIQYF. The CDR3 DNA reads TGTGCCAGCAGCTCTAACTATCAGAACATTCAGTACTTC.

This clonotype was seen more than once but under ten times. V gene TRBV6-8 combines with J gene TRBJ2-1; 7 nucleotides align to TRBD2. Germline trimming cut 5 bases from V and 4 bases from J; bases unmatched to any gene: 11. The CDR3 contains 16 residues. CDR1 MNHGY and CDR2 SAAAGT come from the germline V gene. The CDR3 sequence is CASSTPRSGGYNEQFF. For the CDR3, the DNA is TGTGCCAGCAGTACCCCAAGATCGGGGGGATACAATGAGCAGTTCTTC.

The rearrangement links TRBV29-1 to TRBJ2-7, with unresolved D. With 4 bases removed from V and 2 bases from J, the gap between germline ends came to 6 bases. The CDR3 totals 11 residues. In germline, CDR1 is SQVTM, CDR2 ANQGSEA. Written as DNA, the CDR3 is TGCAGCGTTGTTGGAACCTACGAGCAGTACTTC. As protein: CSVVGTYEQYF.

This clonotype was detected a few times. V is TRBV20-1 and J is TRBJ2-5; D is tentatively TRBD1 or TRBD2 (5 bases each). CDR3 length: 14 amino acids. Trimming took 6 bases from V and 5 from J, leaving 19 bases between them. Germline V gives CDR1 DFQATT, CDR2 SNEGSKA (reference sequence). This CDR3 is CSAAPPSWGETQYF. The CDR3 DNA sequence: TGCAGTGCCGCGCCCCCCTCTTGGGGGGAGACCCAGTACTTC.

Only a few counts were recorded for this clonotype. The chain has TRBV25-1 and TRBJ2-7; no firm D call. Germline-derived CDR1 and CDR2 are MGHDK and SYGVNS. The CDR3 length is 13 residues. V was shortened by 8 bases and J by 5 bases, with 16 bases between the two germline ends. CDR3 sequence (DNA): TGTGCCAGCCTACTGGAAAGGTTCCACGAGCAGTACTTC. Protein: CASLLERFHEQYF.